Listed below are T cell receptor beta chains from one sample, sequenced in a study of T-cell reconstitution after alpha-beta-depleted transplantation in children. MiXCR, applied by TCRdb to the PCR reads, yields one record per CDR3 protein. The repertoire holds 610,000 or so distinct CDR3 sequences, with roughly a quarter as singletons. The sequencing used PBMCs, collected before TCRalphabeta/CD19-depleted stem cell transplant. The source is a boy younger than two with Wiskott-Aldrich syndrome, due to receive a stem cell transplant. CDR3s include the opening cysteine and the closing phenylalanine or tryptophan. The order of the fields is V gene, clone size, J gene, D gene, CDR3 DNA, CDR3 protein. A D gene is named only where the DNA matches it firmly. The size of a clone is reported for some rows only, either as once, few or many, or as a class for expanded clones.

TRBV15,few,TRBJ1-5,NA,TGTGCCACCAGCACAGAGGATCAGGCCCAGCATTTT,CATSTEDQAQHF
TRBV3-1,few,TRBJ2-1,NA,TGTGCCAGCAGCCAGGCGTGGCGGGATGGAGATGAGCAGTTCTTC,CASSQAWRDGDEQFF
TRBV20-1,NA,TRBJ2-1,TRBD2,TGCAGTGCTAGCGGGAGGGTCCCCTACAATGAGCAGTTCTTC,CSASGRVPYNEQFF
TRBV12-3/TRBV12-4,NA,TRBJ2-2,NA,TGTGCCAGCAGTTTATTGTATTGGACCGGGGAGCTGTTTTTT,CASSLLYWTGELFF
TRBV29-1,NA,TRBJ1-2,NA,TGCAGCGTTGAAGCGGTTCAGGGGTATGGCTACACCTTC,CSVEAVQGYGYTF
TRBV5-6,NA,TRBJ2-3,NA,TGTGCCAGCTCAGGGCAGGGAACAAGCACAGATACGCAGTATTTT,CASSGQGTSTDTQYF
TRBV29-1,NA,TRBJ2-5,NA,TGCAGCGTTGGTGGGCAGCAAGAGACCCAGTACTTC,CSVGGQQETQYF
TRBV20-1,NA,TRBJ1-4,NA,TGCAGTGCTAGCTCGGAATGGGAAAGACTGTTTTTT,CSASSEWERLFF
TRBV5-1,NA,TRBJ1-2,NA,TGCGCCAGCAGCTTGGGGGAGACCAACAGGGCGTCCTATGGCTACACCTTC,CASSLGETNRASYGYTF
TRBV15,NA,TRBJ2-1,TRBD2,TGTGCCACCAGCAGAGCCTGGCGGGAGGGCCCAAATGAGCAGTTCTTC,CATSRAWREGPNEQFF
TRBV11-2,NA,TRBJ1-2,NA,TGTGCCAGCAGCCCGGAGGACGGATACTATGGCTACACCTTC,CASSPEDGYYGYTF
TRBV28,few,TRBJ1-1,TRBD1,TGTGCCAGGGTTGGGCTCCGGGACAGGGGCTTCAACACTGAAGCTTTCTTT,CARVGLRDRGFNTEAFF
TRBV27,NA,TRBJ2-7,NA,TGTGCCAGCAGTCATCGACCCGCTCTAAACTACAAGCAGTACTTC,CASSHRPALNYKQYF
TRBV29-1,NA,TRBJ2-5,TRBD1,TGCAGCGTTGAAGAACGCAGGGGGATCGGTGAGACCCAGTACTTC,CSVEERRGIGETQYF
TRBV27,few,TRBJ2-3,TRBD2,TGTGCCAGCAAAGTGGCCCTAGCGGGACATACGCAGTATTTT,CASKVALAGHTQYF
TRBV18,few,TRBJ2-2,NA,TGTGCCAGCTCCATGACAACCGGGGAGCTGTTTTTT,CASSMTTGELFF
TRBV2,NA,TRBJ1-2,NA,TGTGCCAGCAATCGGTATGCCATGTCTCGTGGCTACACCTTC,CASNRYAMSRGYTF
TRBV5-5,NA,TRBJ1-5,NA,TGTGCCAGCAGCTTATCTCCGGGACACCCCGAGCCCCAGCATTTT,CASSLSPGHPEPQHF
TRBV20-1,NA,TRBJ2-6,NA,TGCAGTGCTAGCGACGGTGGGGCCAACGTCCTGACTTTC,CSASDGGANVLTF
TRBV5-1,NA,TRBJ2-7,NA,TGCGCCAGCAGCCGGACACCCACCTACGAGCAGTACTTC,CASSRTPTYEQYF
TRBV4-2,NA,TRBJ1-2,NA,TGTGCCAGCAGCCAAGAGACGGCTAACTATGGCTACACCTTC,CASSQETANYGYTF
TRBV4-1,few,TRBJ1-1,NA,TGCGCCAGCAGCCAAGACCCAAGAACCAACACTGAAGCTTTCTTT,CASSQDPRTNTEAFF
TRBV28,NA,TRBJ1-5,NA,TGTGCCAGCAGTCCCGGGGCAGGGGAACAGCCCCAGCATTTT,CASSPGAGEQPQHF
TRBV12-3/TRBV12-4,few,TRBJ2-4,TRBD2,TGTGCCAGCATAGGTACTAGCGTAGCCAAAAACATTCAGTACTTC,CASIGTSVAKNIQYF
TRBV5-1,few,TRBJ2-1,NA,TGCGCCAGCAGCTTCACAGGGTATGCGTACAATGAGCAGTTCTTC,CASSFTGYAYNEQFF
TRBV20-1,NA,TRBJ2-1,NA,TGCAGTGCCGACACACTCGAGGGCAATGAGCAGTTCTTC,CSADTLEGNEQFF
TRBV11-2,NA,TRBJ2-7,TRBD2,TGTGCCAGCAGCTTACCGGGACTAGCGGGGATCTACGAGCAGTACTTC,CASSLPGLAGIYEQYF
TRBV12-3/TRBV12-4,few,TRBJ2-1,NA,TGTGCCAGCAGTGAAAGCGGTATCTCCTACAATGAGCAGTTCTTC,CASSESGISYNEQFF
TRBV27,few,TRBJ2-2,TRBD2,TGTGCCAGCAATGGACTAGGAGGTACCGGGGAGCTGTTTTTT,CASNGLGGTGELFF
TRBV28,NA,TRBJ1-5,NA,TGTGCCAGCAGTTTAAGGTCTGAGAGCAATCAGCCCCAGCATTTT,CASSLRSESNQPQHF
TRBV10-3,NA,TRBJ1-2,NA,TGTGCCATCAGTGACCCGCAGCAGGATTTAGGCGGCTACACCTTC,CAISDPQQDLGGYTF
TRBV5-1,NA,TRBJ1-1,NA,TGCGCCAGCAGCTTGAGCGGGGGGAAGAACACTGAAGCTTTCTTT,CASSLSGGKNTEAFF
TRBV6-1,NA,TRBJ1-2,NA,TGTGCCAGCAGTGACCCCGTTTATGGCTACACCTTC,CASSDPVYGYTF
TRBV5-1,few,TRBJ2-7,TRBD1,TGCGCCAGCAGCTTGGCCTCCCGACAGGGCCTAGCTTCCTACGAGCAGTACTTC,CASSLASRQGLASYEQYF
TRBV7-7,NA,TRBJ2-1,NA,TGTGCCAGCAGCTTAGGTCTACCGAATGAGCAGTTCTTC,CASSLGLPNEQFF
TRBV4-2,NA,TRBJ2-1,NA,TGTGCCAGCAGCCAAGTCTGGGTCGGACTCCACTTGCCTGAGCAGTTCTTC,CASSQVWVGLHLPEQFF
TRBV27,NA,TRBJ2-2,NA,TGTGCCAGCAGTTTAAGGTTTGAGGGGTCCGGGGAGCTGTTTTTT,CASSLRFEGSGELFF
TRBV7-9,NA,TRBJ2-7,TRBD2,TGTGCCAGCAGCCCAGTAGGGACTAGCGTACACGAGCAGTACTTC,CASSPVGTSVHEQYF
TRBV2,NA,TRBJ2-2,TRBD2,TGTGCCAGCCGGCGACTAGCGGGAGCGGGCACCGGGGAGCTGTTTTTT,CASRRLAGAGTGELFF
TRBV29-1,NA,TRBJ2-2,NA,TGCAGCGTTGAGAAAGGGGGAACGAACACCGGGGAGCTGTTTTTT,CSVEKGGTNTGELFF
TRBV11-2,many,TRBJ2-1,NA,TGTGCCAGCAGCCCGCGTGGTTCCTCCTACAATGAGCAGTTCTTC,CASSPRGSSYNEQFF